The T cell receptor beta chain described here comes from a study of radiotherapy plus CTLA-4 blockade in lung cancer. Findings and caveats of the study: Researchers report tumor-derived TCR clones expanding in blood after radiotherapy plus ipilimumab.

The CDR3 consists of 16 residues. Germline lookup yields CDR1 SGHDT and CDR2 YYEEEE. The V gene lost 0 bases and the J gene lost 0 bases, with 7 bases spanning the gap. The assay was immunoSEQ multiplex PCR, and TCRdb's table has in-frame clones only and misses some. The sample holds about 95,000 clones; roughly 80% are singletons and the top ten take around 0.8%. In the case of this clone: Its antigen is not known.

Participants had chemo-refractory metastatic non-small-cell lung cancer and were treated with focal radiation plus ipilimumab CTLA-4 blockade. This chain links TRBV5-6 with TRBJ1-6; no firm D call. This TCR came from a human donor with non-small cell lung cancer who had stable disease on radiotherapy plus ipilimumab. The sample in question was peripheral blood, obtained from a patient treated with radiotherapy plus ipilimumab. CDR3 nucleotides: TGTGCCAGCAGCTTGGCACGGGGCTCCTATAATTCACCCCTCCACTTT. As protein: CASSLARGSYNSPLHF.